The 14 T cell receptor beta chains reported below all come from one sample, sequenced in a study of OX40 agonist ivuxolimab in advanced cancers. Repertoires were generated with immunoSEQ multiplex PCR, while TCRdb's copy carries only in-frame clones and drops some. The sample gives about 59,000 clones, about nine tenths of which show up once; around 0.35% is in the top ten. Sequences were derived from CD4+ or CD8+ T cells sorted from blood, sampled in a trial of the OX40 agonist ivuxolimab. These receptors came from an adult with an advanced solid tumor such as melanoma, head and neck, liver or kidney cancer.

The chain employs TRBV7-6 and TRBJ2-1, with D possibly TRBD1 on 6 matching bases. Trimming shortened V by 5 bases and J by 4 bases, and 12 bases separated the two germline ends. The CDR3 has 14 amino acids. Germline V gene sequence: CDR1 SGHVS, CDR2 FNYEAQ. The CDR3 loop reads CASSKQGRYNEQFF. DNA of the CDR3: TGTGCCAGCAGCAAGCAGGGGAGATACAATGAGCAGTTCTTC.

The chain has TRBV15 and TRBJ2-2; TRBD1 matches at 9 bases. Germline V gene lookup returns CDR1 LNHNV and CDR2 YYDKDF (reference sequence). CDR3 length: 14 amino acids. The trim removed 5 bases at V and 6 bases at J, leaving 4 bases unmatched. The CDR3, as DNA: TGTGCCACCAGCCTTAACAGGGGGCCCGGGGAGCTGTTTTTT. Translating gives CATSLNRGPGELFF.

The J gene is TRBJ2-2, the V gene TRBV2; either TRBD1 or TRBD2 may supply D (5 bases each). Per germline, CDR1 SNHLY and CDR2 FYNNEI. V was pared by 4 bases and J by 5 bases, with 11 bases between. The CDR3 is 14 residues long. CDR3 loop: CASSAGTLTGELFF. In DNA, the CDR3 is TGTGCCAGCAGTGCGGGGACGCTTACCGGGGAGCTGTTTTTT.

In this sample, this clone turned up once. V and J are TRBV6-4 and TRBJ1-2; TRBD1 matches 8 bases. V trimming: 6 bases; J trimming: 3 bases; junction bases outside the gene matches: 0. CDR1 MRHNA and CDR2 SNTAGT come from the germline V gene. The CDR3 spans 12 residues. This CDR3 reads CASRDRDYGYTF. For the CDR3, the DNA is TGTGCCAGCAGGGACAGGGACTATGGCTACACCTTC.

The chain recombines TRBV7-3 with TRBJ2-2, with D unresolved. Germline V gene sequence: CDR1 SGHTA, CDR2 FQGTGA. The CDR3 covers 16 residues. Trimming removed 3 bases from V and 3 bases from J, with 14 bases in between. CDR3 sequence reads: CASSFGTTGDTGELFF. Here the CDR3 DNA reads TGTGCCAGCAGCTTCGGAACGACGGGCGACACCGGGGAGCTGTTTTTT.

The DNA for the CDR3 is TGTGCCAGCAGTCCGGGACTAGCGGGAGTAGGCTACGAGCAGTACTTC. Translation: CASSPGLAGVGYEQYF. The chain has TRBV28 and TRBJ2-7; TRBD2 agrees at 14 bases. Germline CDR1 and CDR2: MDHEN and SYDVKM. Germline trimming cut 5 bases from V and 3 bases from J; bases unmatched to any gene: 6. CDR3 length: 16 residues. Full variable domain (remainder filled in from reference TRBV28 and TRBJ2-7): DVKVTQSSRYLVKRTGEKVFLECVQDMDHENMFWYRQDPGLGLRLIYFSYDVKMKEKGDIPEGYSVSREKKERFSLILESASTNQTSMYLCASSPGLAGVGYEQYFGPGTRLTVT.

The chain is built from TRBV10-3 and TRBJ2-7; D not resolved. CDR1 and CDR2 from the germline V gene are ENHRY and SYGVKD. The CDR3 consists of 14 residues. V lost 7 bases and J 0 bases, leaving 13 bases between the germline ends. CDR3 bases: TGTGCCATCACCACAGCGCCCAGCTCCTACGAGCAGTACTTC. It encodes CAITTAPSSYEQYF.

The CDR3 coding sequence is TGCAGCGTTGTTCGGGTGAACACTGAAGCTTTCTTT. Amino acids: CSVVRVNTEAFF. This sequence joins TRBV29-1 and TRBJ1-1; D gene ambiguous. Trimming stripped 4 bases from V and 0 bases from J, with 6 bases between. Germline V gene sequence: CDR1 SQVTM, CDR2 ANQGSEA. This CDR3 contains 12 residues.

A few counts support this clone. The gene calls are TRBV5-1 and TRBJ2-1, with D unresolved. This CDR3 has 12 amino acids. Germline V gene lookup returns CDR1 SGHRS and CDR2 YFSETQ. V was cut by 0 bases and J by 6 bases, with 4 bases left in between. Here the CDR3 reads CASSLGSNEQFF. The DNA of the CDR3 is TGCGCCAGCAGCTTGGGCAGCAATGAGCAGTTCTTC.

The chain joins TRBV5-8 to TRBJ1-4; D possibly corresponds to TRBD1 (6 bases). V lost 0 bases and J lost 5, with 14 bases in between. CDR3 size: 16 residues. In germline, CDR1 is SGHTS, CDR2 YDEGEE. The CDR3 loop reads CASSLAGRGQNEKLFF. In DNA form, the CDR3 reads TGTGCCAGCAGCTTGGCGGGCCGGGGGCAGAATGAAAAACTGTTTTTT.

This chain joins TRBV7-3 and TRBJ1-3; D unresolved. V lost 2 bases, J lost 4 bases, and 6 bases lay in between. Germline V gene sequence: CDR1 SGHTA, CDR2 FQGTGA. The CDR3 has 13 residues. CDR3 nucleotide sequence: TGTGCCAGCAGCTTAGATATGGGAAACACCATATATTTT. This encodes CASSLDMGNTIYF.

The V call is TRBV6-5, the J call TRBJ2-5, with TRBD2 matching 10 bases. Trimming cost V 4 bases and J 1 base; bases outside gene matches: 3. In germline, CDR1 is MNHEY, CDR2 SVGAGI. The CDR3 runs 15 residues. The DNA of the CDR3 is TGTGCCAGCAGTTTGCTAGCGGGAGCCCAAGAGACCCAGTACTTC. Amino acid sequence: CASSLLAGAQETQYF.

This clone appeared a few times. This chain connects TRBV10-3 to TRBJ2-5; tentative D call: TRBD1 (6 bases). The CDR3 sequence is 13 residues long. CDR1 ENHRY and CDR2 SYGVKD come from the germline V gene. V was pared by 2 bases and J by 6 bases, with 10 bases between. The CDR3: CAISEGQIQTQYF. The CDR3 coding sequence is TGTGCCATCAGTGAGGGACAGATCCAGACCCAGTACTTC.

V is TRBV30 and J is TRBJ1-5; 10 nucleotides line up with TRBD1. Germline trimming cut 0 bases from V and 4 bases from J; bases unmatched to any gene: 3. Germline values: CDR1 GTSNPN, CDR2 SVGIG (reference sequence). CDR3 size: 15 residues. CDR3: CAWSVGGQGNQPQHF. CDR3 sequence (DNA): TGTGCCTGGAGTGTAGGGGGACAGGGGAATCAGCCCCAGCATTTT.